This TCR beta chain derives from a study of a mutant IDH1 vaccine in newly diagnosed glioma. Across the whole study: Vaccines were begun 4-6 weeks after radiotherapy alone, or with temozolomide cycles.

Notes on this clone: Its antigen is as yet unknown.

Measured with immunoSEQ multiplex PCR; TCRdb has only the in-frame clones, and not every one. The repertoire includes roughly 56,000 clones, about 79% of them detected once, and around 5% sits in the top ten. As for time point: week 47, end of study. In every dose of vaccine, 300 ug of mutant IDH1 20-mer peptide was given alongside topical imiquimod. This specimen was PBMCs, taken from a glioma patient whose treatment included an IDH1 peptide vaccine. This receptor was identified in a man aged 50-60 years with glioma.

The CDR3 DNA follows: TGTGCCTGGCGGGTTGGCGGTTGGTACGAGCAGTACTTC. Translated, it gives CAWRVGGWYEQYF. V and J are TRBV30 and TRBJ2-7; D is ambiguous. Deletions cut 5 bases from V and 4 bases from J, with 15 bases between. The CDR3 length is 13 residues. CDR1 is GTSNPN and CDR2 is SVGIG in the germline V gene (reference sequence).